Presented here are 27 T cell receptor beta chains from one specimen sequenced in a study of blood T cell repertoires in COVID-19. Assay: immunoSEQ multiplex PCR; the TCRdb copy retains only in-frame clones and omits some. This sample yields a few hundred thousand clones, of which 65% to 85% are seen a single time; roughly 1.1% belongs to the top ten. The material sequenced was peripheral blood. The receptors originated from a woman between 45 and 65 years old with acute or convalescent COVID-19.

The chain uses TRBV7-2 and TRBJ1-3; the D gene is possibly TRBD1 (5 bases). CDR1 is SGHTA, CDR2 FQGNSA, per germline. V lost 5 bases to trimming and J lost 6 bases, with 14 bases between them. The CDR3 runs to 14 residues. The CDR3 DNA follows: TGTGCCAGCAGCGTAGAGGGGCAGCTAAACACCATATATTTT. Translating gives CASSVEGQLNTIYF.

This clone has only a few counts. The rearrangement joins TRBV18 to TRBJ2-1; D call uncertain. The CDR3 contains 12 residues. V gave up 4 bases and J gave up 5 bases, with 6 bases separating them. The germline V gene has CDR1 KGHSH and CDR2 LQKENI. For the CDR3, the DNA is TGTGCCAGCTCACAGCAGGACAATGAGCAGTTCTTC. This gives the protein CASSQQDNEQFF.

Written as DNA, the CDR3 is TGTGCCAGCAGTTTAGGGGGGGGCGCTGGTTATTATCGTGAGCAGTTCTTC. Amino acids: CASSLGGGAGYYREQFF. The chain combines TRBV27 with TRBJ2-1; tentative D call: TRBD2 (7 bases). Trimming pared 2 bases from V and 9 bases from J, leaving 23 bases between. CDR3 size: 17 residues. Germline V lookup: CDR1 MNHEY, CDR2 SMNVEV (reference sequence).

The V call is TRBV3-1 (or the pseudogene TRBV3-2), the J call TRBJ2-5; D is uncertain. Germline V gene lookup returns CDR1 LGHDT and CDR2 YNNKEL (reference sequence). V lost 4 bases to trimming and J lost 6 bases, with 15 bases between them. The CDR3 length is 14 residues. CDR3 amino acids: CASSPDLIEKTQYF. The CDR3 DNA is TGTGCCAGCAGCCCCGACTTAATTGAGAAGACCCAGTACTTC.

As DNA, the CDR3 is TGTGCCAGCAGCCTGACCCAGGGCGGCTATGGCTACACCTTC. It translates to CASSLTQGGYGYTF. V gene TRBV11-2 combines with J gene TRBJ1-2; TRBD1 is a possible D gene (5 bases). V was pared by 5 bases and J by 4 bases, with 14 bases between. The CDR3 covers 14 residues. Germline V gene sequence: CDR1 SGHAT, CDR2 FQNNGV.

This rearrangement joins TRBV4-1 to TRBJ2-2; TRBD1 is a possible D gene (5 bases). Trimming stripped 4 bases from V and 0 bases from J, with 9 bases between. CDR3 size: 15 residues. Germline lookup yields CDR1 MGHRA and CDR2 YSYEKL. In nucleotides, the CDR3 is TGCGCCAGCAGCCCGACAGAAGCGAACACCGGGGAGCTGTTTTTT. Protein product: CASSPTEANTGELFF.

The genes are TRBV6-1 and TRBJ1-2; 7 nucleotides agree with TRBD1. V lost 3 bases and J lost 11; bases outside the gene matches: 6. The CDR3 totals 12 residues. Per the germline V gene, CDR1 is MNHNS and CDR2 is SASEGT. The CDR3 DNA reads TGTGCCAGCAGTGAGGACAGGCTGAGTTACACCTTC. Protein: CASSEDRLSYTF.

This clone was seen only a few times. The chain couples TRBV2 to TRBJ1-6; TRBD1 is a possible D gene (5 bases). Trimming shortened V by 0 bases and J by 6 bases, and 9 bases separated the two germline ends. The CDR3 consists of 15 residues. Germline V gene data show CDR1 as SNHLY and CDR2 as FYNNEI. The CDR3 coding sequence is TGTGCCAGCAGTGAAGCTTGGACACCTAATTCACCCCTCCACTTT. This sequence encodes CASSEAWTPNSPLHF.

V is TRBV18 and J is TRBJ1-6, with 8 bases matching TRBD1. V was pared by 6 bases and J by 9 bases, with 10 bases of the junction left unmatched. The germline gives CDR1 KGHSH, CDR2 LQKENI. CDR3 length equals 15 residues. The CDR3 protein is CASSSSTGAGSPLHF. The CDR3 nucleotides read TGTGCCAGCTCTTCCTCGACAGGGGCGGGTTCACCCCTCCACTTT.

This clone appeared a few times. The V call is TRBV10-3, the J call TRBJ1-1; tentatively, D is TRBD1 (6 bases). Germline V CDR1 and CDR2: ENHRY, SYGVKD. V was shortened by 1 base and J by 0 bases, with 12 bases between the two germline ends. CDR3 size: 16 residues. CDR3 in amino acids: CAISELNRDLNTEAFF. The CDR3 DNA is TGTGCCATCAGTGAGTTAAACAGGGATTTGAACACTGAAGCTTTCTTT.

This chain uses TRBV18 with TRBJ1-5; no firm D call. V gave up 2 bases and J gave up 0 bases, with 8 bases separating them. CDR1 is KGHSH, CDR2 LQKENI, per germline. The CDR3 is made up of 15 amino acids. The CDR3 DNA is TGTGCCAGCTCACCAGGTGCGGTTAGCAATCAGCCCCAGCATTTT. Encoded protein: CASSPGAVSNQPQHF. Drawing the rest from reference TRBV18 and TRBJ1-5, the complete variable domain is NAGVMQNPRHLVRRRGQEARLRCSPMKGHSHVYWYRQLPEEGLKFMVYLQKENIIDESGMPKERFSAEFPKEGPSILRIQQVVRGDSAAYFCASSPGAVSNQPQHFGDGTRLSIL.

The V gene is TRBV30, the J gene TRBJ1-3; TRBD1 aligns across 7 bases. This CDR3 region has 15 residues. V was pared by 2 bases and J by 0 bases, with 4 bases of the junction left unmatched. Germline CDR1 and CDR2: GTSNPN and SVGIG (reference sequence). The CDR3 reads CAWSTGTVSGNTIYF. The CDR3 nucleotides read TGTGCCTGGAGTACCGGGACAGTCTCTGGAAACACCATATATTTT.

The chain uses TRBV12-3 or TRBV12-4 and TRBJ1-5; D uncertain. The V gene lost 7 bases and the J gene lost 3 bases, with 7 bases spanning the gap. The CDR3 extends over 12 amino acids. The CDR3 nucleotides are TGTGCCAGCAACAATCTCAATCAGCCCCAGCATTTT. Protein product: CASNNLNQPQHF.

This chain uses TRBV19 with TRBJ2-5, with TRBD2 matching 12 bases. This CDR3 is built from 15 residues. Losses at the gene ends were 4 bases for V and 5 bases for J; bases not matched to a gene: 5. CDR1 and CDR2 from the germline V gene are LNHDA and SQIVND (reference sequence). In nucleotides, the CDR3 is TGTGCCAGTAGTAGCTATACTAGCGGGGGGGAGACCCAGTACTTC. It encodes CASSSYTSGGETQYF.

The gene calls are TRBV7-8 and TRBJ1-5, with 7 bases matching TRBD1. V was clipped by 1 base and J by 2 bases; unmatched bases: 5. There are 16 residues in the CDR3. Per germline, CDR1 SGHVS and CDR2 FQNEAQ. CDR3 protein: CASSLGRGRGNQPQHF. The CDR3 DNA follows: TGTGCCAGCAGCTTAGGGAGGGGGCGGGGCAATCAGCCCCAGCATTTT.

The rearrangement links TRBV3-1 (or the pseudogene TRBV3-2) to TRBJ1-1, with D perhaps matching TRBD1 (5 bases). This CDR3 contains 16 residues. Germline CDR1 is LGHDT and CDR2 is YNNKEL (reference sequence). The germline V and J ends were trimmed by 0 bases and 8 bases, with 19 bases remaining between them. The DNA for the CDR3 is TGTGCCAGCAGCCAAGATACTACAGGTAATGCACGCGAAGCTTTCTTT. It codes for CASSQDTTGNAREAFF.

This clone has only a few counts. The genes are TRBV19 and TRBJ2-1; the D gene is possibly TRBD1 (6 bases). V lost 5 bases, J lost 6 bases, and 20 bases lay in between. Germline V CDR1 and CDR2: LNHDA, SQIVND (reference sequence). CDR3 size: 16 residues. CDR3 nucleotide sequence: TGTGCCAGTAGTCCCTCCTTGGGGGCGCAAGGCAATGAGCAGTTCTTC. Protein product: CASSPSLGAQGNEQFF.

The rearrangement joins TRBV5-1 to TRBJ2-3, with 7 bases fitting TRBD1. The CDR3 totals 16 residues. Unmatched junction bases numbered 8, after V lost 0 bases and J lost 4 bases. Germline V lookup: CDR1 SGHRS, CDR2 YFSETQ. CDR3 residues: CASSLALKGTADTQYF. The CDR3 region has the DNA TGCGCCAGCAGCTTGGCCTTAAAAGGGACAGCAGATACGCAGTATTTT. The full variable domain, in which reference TRBV5-1 and TRBJ2-3 provide the parts outside the CDR3, is KAGVTQTPRYLIKTRGQQVTLSCSPISGHRSVSWYQQTPGQGLQFLFEYFSETQRNKGNFPGRFSGRQFSNSRSEMNVSTLELGDSALYLCASSLALKGTADTQYFGPGTRLTVL.

This clone was counted a single time. The CDR3 DNA is TGCGCCAGCAGCCAAGTCTCAGGGGACCAAAACATTCAGTACTTC. Its translation: CASSQVSGDQNIQYF. This chain uses TRBV4-1 with TRBJ2-4; TRBD1 might be the D (6 bases). This CDR3 comprises 15 residues. Trimming took 1 base from V and 5 from J, leaving 12 bases between them. CDR1 is MGHRA and CDR2 is YSYEKL in the germline V gene.

The chain carries TRBV30 and TRBJ1-2, with D hard to call. V shed 1 base and J shed 8 bases, with 14 bases lying between them. The CDR3 length is 13 residues. Germline values: CDR1 GTSNPN, CDR2 SVGIG (reference sequence). The CDR3 loop reads CAWSEGGPEGYTF. For the CDR3, the DNA is TGTGCCTGGAGTGAGGGAGGGCCCGAAGGCTACACCTTC. Complete variable domain (other parts from reference TRBV30 and TRBJ1-2): SQTIHQWPATLVQPVGSPLSLECTVEGTSNPNLYWYRQAAGRGLQLLFYSVGIGQISSEVPQNLSASRPQDRQFILSSKKLLLSDSGFYLCAWSEGGPEGYTFGSGTRLTVV.

This rearrangement joins TRBV10-1 to TRBJ2-3, with a possible D match to TRBD2 (6 bases). V was trimmed by 3 bases and J by 7 bases, leaving 17 bases between them. CDR1 WNHNN and CDR2 SYGVQD come from the germline V gene (reference sequence). This CDR3 is built from 15 residues. In DNA, the CDR3 is TGCGCCAGCAGTGATTATGCCAGGGAGGTAAATACGCAGTATTTT. The encoded protein is CASSDYAREVNTQYF.

V usage is TRBV12-5 and J usage is TRBJ1-4; the D gene is possibly TRBD1 (6 bases). The germline CDR1 and CDR2 sequences are LGHNT and FRNRAP. V shed 8 bases and J shed 4 bases, with 11 bases lying between them. This CDR3 spans 13 amino acids. CDR3 in amino acids: CASTGQLNEKLFF. The CDR3 nucleotides are TGTGCTAGTACCGGACAGCTTAATGAAAAACTGTTTTTT.

The V gene is TRBV24-1, the J gene TRBJ1-2; 10 nucleotides line up with TRBD1. The CDR3 runs to 16 residues. Germline CDR1 KGHDR, CDR2 SFDVKD. Trimming took 4 bases from V and 7 from J; bases not matched to a gene: 11. CDR3 in amino acids: CATSDTGTGVVGGYTF. In DNA, the CDR3 is TGTGCCACCAGTGACACCGGGACAGGGGTGGTTGGTGGCTACACCTTC.

This clone was picked up one time. This chain uses TRBV4-3 with TRBJ1-1; perhaps TRBD1 as D (5 bases). Germline values: CDR1 LGHNA, CDR2 YSLEER. This CDR3 is 16 amino acids long. Trimming cost V 3 bases and J 4 bases, with 18 bases left between them. CDR3 sequence: CASSQGSPRGGTEAFF. The CDR3 nucleotides are TGCGCCAGCAGCCAGGGGTCCCCTAGGGGCGGCACTGAAGCTTTCTTT.

This clone turned up a few times. The rearrangement links TRBV7-8 to TRBJ2-7, with unresolved D. Germline V gives CDR1 SGHVS, CDR2 FQNEAQ. The V and J ends lost 5 bases and 6 bases respectively, with 11 bases between them. The CDR3 has 12 residues. The CDR3 region has the DNA TGTGCCAGCAGCCGGATAGCTCTCGAGCAGTACTTC. Residues: CASSRIALEQYF.

The chain has TRBV10-2 and TRBJ2-4, with TRBD1 matching 8 bases. V dropped 5 bases and J dropped 9; count of bases not matched to a gene: 6. From germline, CDR1 is WSHSY and CDR2 SAAADI. The length of the CDR3 is 13 residues. CDR3 nucleotides: TGCGCCAGCAGTAGGACAGGGATTGGCATTCAGTACTTC. This codes for CASSRTGIGIQYF.

The J gene is TRBJ1-4, the V gene TRBV28; tentative D call: TRBD1 (6 bases). The CDR3 spans 15 residues. V was trimmed by 3 bases and J by 8 bases, leaving 16 bases between them. Per the germline V gene, CDR1 is MDHEN and CDR2 is SYDVKM. The CDR3: CASSFSGGLGEKLFF. DNA of the CDR3: TGTGCCAGCAGTTTTTCGGGGGGCCTGGGAGAAAAACTGTTTTTT.